What follows is one TCR beta chain and its context. Its antigen remains unknown. They isolated at least 6 million PBMCs from each sample. Alongside a J-beta primer mix, a sample-barcoded 5' primer served in a second PCR lasting about 7 to 12 cycles. Each CDR3 protein is one row after TCRdb ran MiXCR on the 5' RACE reads. The repertoire holds 1.2 million to 1.5 million distinct CDR3 sequences, with around 59% as singletons. The sample originates from a study of blood T cells in healthy people across ages. This CDR3 region has 14 residues. Study-level findings and limits: In older individuals, TCR beta diversity per million T cells was lower, falling roughly linearly with age. It was the long-lived donors that had more naive CD4+ cells and higher diversity than aged donors. The lack of PBMC sorting stopped any conclusive naive versus antigen-experienced comparison.

This receptor was obtained from a man between 18 and 29 years old in good health. Material: blood. The rearrangement uses TRBV23-1 and TRBJ2-4; 7 positions match TRBD2. The J call could be wrong; TRBJ2-7 is a better fit for the DNA end. TRBV23-1 is noted as an ORF with a role that remains uncertain. DNA for the CDR3: TGCGCCAGCAGTCATCAGCGGGAAAACCACGAGCAGTACTTC. This codes for CASSHQRENHEQYF.